These T cell receptor beta chains were read from a single sample in a study of identical twins. TCRdb itself ran the 5' RACE reads through MiXCR, one entry per CDR3 protein. This table holds some 900,000 distinct CDR3 sequences, over 9% found once. The same data also contributed to another study, on yellow fever vaccine responses in identical twins.

The sequenced sample consisted of PBMCs. Every receptor here comes from a woman younger than 35 in good health. Both conserved end residues are part of each CDR3. D genes are given only for firm matches. The size of a clone is reported for some rows only, either as once, few or many, or as a class for expanded clones.

J gene	clone size	V gene	D gene	CDR3 length	CDR3 protein	CDR3 DNA
TRBJ2-5	NA	TRBV5-1	TRBD2	14	CASSIGTNQETQYF	TGCGCCAGCAGCATTGGGACTAACCAAGAGACCCAGTACTTC
TRBJ2-5	few	TRBV6-1	TRBD2	16	CASSRGLAGVTETQYF	TGTGCCAGCAGTCGGGGCTTGGCGGGAGTAACTGAGACCCAGTACTTC
TRBJ2-5	NA	TRBV9	TRBD1	14	CASSAGQAHETQYF	TGTGCCAGCAGCGCCGGACAGGCACATGAGACCCAGTACTTC
TRBJ2-2	few	TRBV6-1	TRBD1	15	CASMEGGKPTGELFF	TGTGCCAGCATGGAAGGGGGCAAGCCCACCGGGGAGCTGTTTTTT
TRBJ2-2	NA	TRBV28	TRBD2	19	CASSLIWEGYNSFRGELFF	TGTGCCAGCAGTTTAATTTGGGAGGGGTACAACAGTTTCCGCGGGGAGCTGTTTTTT
TRBJ2-5	few	TRBV10-3	TRBD1	17	CAISERPPRTGQETQYF	TGTGCCATCAGTGAGCGTCCCCCTAGGACAGGCCAAGAGACCCAGTACTTC
TRBJ2-2	few	TRBV7-9	TRBD2	14	CASSLTSGSIELFF	TGTGCCAGCAGCTTAACTAGCGGGAGTATTGAGCTGTTTTTT
TRBJ2-5	few	TRBV5-1	TRBD2	15	CASSLGLAGYETQYF	TGCGCCAGCAGCTTGGGACTAGCGGGATACGAGACCCAGTACTTC
TRBJ2-1	NA	TRBV20-1	NA	15	CSASPLEGVYNEQFF	TGCAGTGCTAGTCCCCTAGAAGGGGTCTACAATGAGCAGTTCTTC
TRBJ2-2	NA	TRBV9	NA	15	CASSVGAGPTGELFF	TGTGCCAGCAGCGTAGGGGCAGGGCCCACCGGGGAGCTGTTTTTT
TRBJ1-6	many	TRBV4-1	NA	13	CASSQGGDSPLHF	TGCGCCAGCAGCCAAGGGGGGGATTCACCCCTCCACTTT
TRBJ2-6	few	TRBV5-1	NA	14	CASRQGTGANVLTF	TGCGCCAGCAGACAGGGCACTGGGGCCAACGTCCTGACTTTC
TRBJ2-5	NA	TRBV5-1	NA	13	CASSSPLQETQYF	TGCGCCAGCAGCTCGCCCTTGCAAGAGACCCAGTACTTC
TRBJ2-3	few	TRBV11-2	TRBD2	16	CASSSPGLAGPVAQYF	TGTGCCAGCAGCTCGCCGGGACTAGCGGGGCCGGTAGCGCAGTATTTT
TRBJ2-1	NA	TRBV7-2	NA	15	CANLPSDRTYNEQFF	TGTGCCAACCTCCCTTCGGACAGAACCTACAATGAGCAGTTCTTC
TRBJ1-1	few	TRBV2	NA	14	CASSVAGLDGEAFF	TGTGCCAGCAGTGTTGCAGGGCTAGACGGTGAAGCTTTCTTT
TRBJ2-1	many	TRBV10-3	NA	13	CAIRDSTYNEQFF	TGTGCCATCAGGGACAGCACCTACAATGAGCAGTTCTTC
TRBJ2-2	few	TRBV4-1	TRBD1	16	CASSPRGTGRPGELFF	TGCGCCAGCAGCCCCAGGGGGACAGGGAGACCCGGGGAGCTGTTTTTT
TRBJ2-7	NA	TRBV20-1	TRBD2	12	CSATPGGYEQYF	TGCAGTGCTACCCCGGGGGGCTACGAGCAGTACTTC
TRBJ2-5	few	TRBV10-3	TRBD2	15	CAISESAGVGETQYF	TGTGCCATCAGTGAGTCAGCGGGAGTGGGAGAGACCCAGTACTTC
TRBJ2-7	few	TRBV15	TRBD1	19	CATSRETRGRRSGIYEQYF	TGTGCCACCAGCAGAGAAACCAGGGGGAGACGGTCTGGGATCTACGAGCAGTACTTC
TRBJ1-4	few	TRBV25-1	NA	15	CASSEWVAGGEKLFF	TGTGCCAGCAGTGAATGGGTGGCCGGGGGTGAAAAACTGTTTTTT
TRBJ1-2	few	TRBV20-1	NA	11	CSANGQNGYTF	TGCAGTGCCAATGGACAGAATGGCTACACCTTC
TRBJ2-3	few	TRBV6-1	NA	15	CASSRGQPTTDTQYF	TGTGCCAGCAGCCGTGGACAGCCGACCACAGATACGCAGTATTTT
TRBJ2-1	few	TRBV28	NA	13	CAIVERVYNEQFF	TGTGCCATTGTCGAGAGGGTTTACAATGAGCAGTTCTTC
TRBJ2-3	NA	TRBV2	TRBD2	15	CASSDRLAGGITQYF	TGTGCCAGCAGTGACCGACTAGCGGGGGGGATTACGCAGTATTTT
TRBJ2-3	few	TRBV5-5	NA	14	CASSLSAPWGTQYF	TGTGCCAGCAGCTTGTCGGCCCCCTGGGGTACGCAGTATTTT
TRBJ2-5	few	TRBV5-1	NA	15	CASSVKLTVQETQYF	TGCGCCAGCAGCGTCAAACTGACAGTACAAGAGACCCAGTACTTC
TRBJ2-3	few	TRBV27	NA	12	CASSLHGDTQYF	TGTGCCAGCAGTTTACATGGCGATACGCAGTATTTT
TRBJ2-5	few	TRBV4-1	TRBD1	17	CASSLAGTGIFQETQYF	TGCGCCAGCAGCCTCGCCGGGACAGGGATCTTCCAAGAGACCCAGTACTTC
TRBJ2-5	few	TRBV12-5	TRBD2	16	CASGLPPGLAEETQYF	TGTGCTAGTGGCCTCCCACCGGGACTAGCAGAAGAGACCCAGTACTTC
TRBJ2-2	NA	TRBV28	TRBD1	12	CASRRGPGELFF	TGTGCCAGCAGAAGGGGGCCCGGGGAGCTGTTTTTT
TRBJ2-5	once	TRBV28	NA	15	CASSFYRPGTVTQYF	TGTGCCAGCAGTTTTTACCGGCCCGGTACGGTGACCCAGTACTTC
TRBJ2-7	few	TRBV2	TRBD2	15	CASSAEQTSIYEQYF	TGTGCCAGCAGTGCCGAACAGACTAGCATTTACGAGCAGTACTTC
TRBJ2-3	NA	TRBV9	TRBD2	17	CASSVAGGGPSTDTQYF	TGTGCCAGCAGCGTAGCCGGGGGGGGGCCTAGCACAGATACGCAGTATTTT
TRBJ1-1	NA	TRBV7-9	NA	15	CASSPGRTMNTEAFF	TGTGCCAGCAGCCCCGGACGAACCATGAACACTGAAGCTTTCTTT
TRBJ2-2	NA	TRBV12-3/TRBV12-4	TRBD2	19	CASSLGSSGGPGGTGELFF	TGTGCCAGCAGTTTAGGGTCTAGCGGGGGCCCGGGTGGCACCGGGGAGCTGTTTTTT
TRBJ2-3	many	TRBV27	NA	14	CASSLTRPTDTQYF	TGTGCCAGCAGTTTGACAAGACCCACAGATACGCAGTATTTT
TRBJ1-6	many	TRBV27	TRBD1	16	CASSQTLGTVSSPLHF	TGTGCCAGCAGCCAAACCTTGGGGACAGTCTCTTCACCCCTCCACTTT
TRBJ2-7	few	TRBV20-1	NA	14	CSASDSQGGYEQYF	TGCAGTGCTAGTGACAGCCAAGGGGGGTACGAGCAGTACTTC
TRBJ1-5	few	TRBV28	NA	14	CASSSRRGDHPQHF	TGTGCCAGCAGTTCCCGTCGGGGGGATCACCCCCAGCATTTT
TRBJ2-1	many	TRBV20-1	NA	15	CSARGLLGQINEQFF	TGCAGTGCTAGGGGGCTCCTAGGGCAGATCAATGAGCAGTTCTTC
TRBJ2-4	few	TRBV20-1	NA	16	CSALVGHDLAKNIQYF	TGCAGTGCCCTCGTAGGGCACGACCTAGCCAAAAACATTCAGTACTTC
TRBJ2-1	few	TRBV3-1	NA	12	CASSPAGGPQFF	TGTGCCAGCAGCCCAGCCGGGGGGCCGCAGTTCTTC
TRBJ2-6	NA	TRBV3-1	TRBD2	19	CTSSRLGLAGSSGANVLTF	TGTACCAGCAGCCGGTTGGGACTAGCGGGGAGTTCTGGGGCCAACGTCCTGACTTTC
TRBJ2-1	NA	TRBV12-3/TRBV12-4	NA	19	CASSLVVRALGSSYNEQFF	TGTGCCAGCAGTTTAGTGGTCAGGGCCTTAGGAAGCTCCTACAATGAGCAGTTCTTC
TRBJ2-4	few	TRBV28	TRBD1	15	CASSFPGQGSNIQYF	TGTGCCAGCAGTTTCCCTGGACAGGGGTCAAACATTCAGTACTTC
TRBJ2-5	NA	TRBV3-1	TRBD2	15	CASSQNSGSWETQYF	TGTGCCAGCAGCCAAAATAGCGGGAGTTGGGAGACCCAGTACTTC
TRBJ2-1	NA	TRBV20-1	NA	13	CSAGLSGYNEQFF	TGCAGTGCCGGACTCAGCGGCTACAATGAGCAGTTCTTC
TRBJ2-7	few	TRBV12-3/TRBV12-4	NA	12	CASSRGHDEQYF	TGTGCCAGCAGCCGCGGACACGACGAGCAGTACTTC
TRBJ2-7	once	TRBV10-3	NA	13	CAISRPDTYEQYF	TGTGCCATCAGTCGGCCGGACACCTACGAGCAGTACTTC
TRBJ2-7	few	TRBV4-1	NA	16	CASSQEGQGLSYEQYF	TGCGCCAGCAGCCAAGAGGGCCAGGGGCTTTCCTACGAGCAGTACTTC
TRBJ2-3	many	TRBV9	TRBD2	15	CASSVLAGSTDTQYF	TGTGCCAGCAGCGTTCTAGCGGGGTCCACAGATACGCAGTATTTT
TRBJ2-3	few	TRBV4-2	NA	18	CASSQVGRGRWVTDTQYF	TGTGCCAGCAGCCAAGTAGGGAGAGGTAGATGGGTAACAGATACGCAGTATTTT
TRBJ1-2	NA	TRBV10-3	TRBD1	13	CAIPFEGAGGYTF	TGTGCCATCCCCTTCGAGGGGGCAGGGGGCTACACCTTC
TRBJ1-4	few	TRBV6-1	NA	17	CASSPTHLGDRVGKLFF	TGTGCCAGCAGTCCAACTCATTTAGGAGATCGGGTTGGAAAACTGTTTTTT
TRBJ2-7	NA	TRBV20-1	NA	14	CSARALGSNYEQYF	TGCAGTGCTAGGGCTCTCGGGAGTAACTACGAGCAGTACTTC
TRBJ2-7	many	TRBV15	NA	15	CATSRDRVRSYEQYF	TGTGCCACCAGCAGAGATAGGGTGAGGTCCTACGAGCAGTACTTC
TRBJ1-1	NA	TRBV5-1	TRBD1	16	CASSTGQGASYTEAFF	TGCGCCAGCAGCACAGGACAGGGGGCATCGTACACTGAAGCTTTCTTT
TRBJ2-1	NA	TRBV20-1	NA	15	CSARDVHDSYNEQFF	TGCAGTGCTAGAGATGTACACGACTCCTACAATGAGCAGTTCTTC